These 26 T cell receptor beta chains originate from one sample sequenced in a study of cytomegalovirus exposure and HLA in healthy donors. PCR used 60 Vbeta primers and 13 Jbeta primers. Clones were sequenced by immunoSEQ multiplex PCR, and TCRdb holds only the in-frame ones, with some missing. The profile shows about 160,000 clones, approximately 80% of them singletons. The source material was PBMCs. All receptors come from a man younger than 30 in good health and CMV-seropositive.

This clone was recorded only once. The chain combines TRBV4-3 with TRBJ2-7; tentative D call: TRBD2 (6 bases). Germline CDR1 LGHNA, CDR2 YSLEER. The CDR3 loop spans 13 amino acids. Trimming removed 2 bases from V and 4 bases from J, with 9 bases in between. The CDR3 region has the DNA TGCGCCAGCAGCCAATCGGAGGGATACGAGCAGTACTTC. Translated: CASSQSEGYEQYF.

CDR3 in DNA: TGTGCCAGCAGTGAATTCTACGACGGACAGGGGGCTCGTGGCTACACCTTC. It codes for CASSEFYDGQGARGYTF. The chain combines TRBV25-1 with TRBJ1-2; 11 bases align to TRBD1. CDR3 length equals 17 residues. The germline CDR1 and CDR2 sequences are MGHDK and SYGVNS. With V trimmed by 1 base and J by 7 bases, 11 bases remained unmatched.

This chain uses TRBV7-3 with TRBJ2-1; 8 bases are a match to TRBD2. V dropped 4 bases and J dropped 6; count of bases not matched to a gene: 14. The CDR3 spans 17 residues. Germline CDR1 is SGHTA and CDR2 is FQGTGA. CDR3 amino acids: CASSSTGQRGRGNEQFF. CDR3 DNA sequence: TGTGCCAGCAGCTCGACAGGCCAGCGGGGGAGGGGCAATGAGCAGTTCTTC.

This clone was counted between two and nine times. The chain employs TRBV5-8 and TRBJ1-6; 9 bases fit TRBD1. Losses at the gene ends were 4 bases for V and 9 bases for J; bases not matched to a gene: 5. This CDR3 spans 14 amino acids. Germline lookup yields CDR1 SGHTS and CDR2 YDEGEE. CDR3 protein: CASSNRGHISPLHF. The CDR3 DNA sequence: TGTGCCAGCAGCAACAGGGGGCACATTTCACCCCTCCACTTT.

This clone came up once. The chain employs TRBV30 and TRBJ2-7, with TRBD2 matching over 11 bases. The germline CDR1 and CDR2 sequences are GTSNPN and SVGIG (reference sequence). Trimming cost V 1 base and J 7 bases; bases outside gene matches: 12. CDR3 length: 16 residues. In nucleotides, the CDR3 is TGTGCCTGGAGTGCCCTACTAGCGGGGGCCCCTTGGGAGCAGTACTTC. This sequence encodes CAWSALLAGAPWEQYF.

This chain links TRBV4-3 with TRBJ2-7; 7 nucleotides agree with TRBD2. The CDR3 totals 15 residues. Germline CDR1 LGHNA, CDR2 YSLEER. V lost 1 base, J lost 6 bases, and 9 bases stayed unmatched. The CDR3 reads CASSQVLPGGSEQYF. DNA of the CDR3: TGCGCCAGCAGCCAAGTCCTCCCGGGGGGAAGCGAGCAGTACTTC.

The chain carries TRBV19 and TRBJ1-1; no clear D. The germline V gene encodes CDR1 LNHDA and CDR2 SQIVND (reference sequence). V dropped 3 bases and J dropped 7 bases, with 6 bases sitting between them. The CDR3 is 11 residues long. The CDR3 DNA reads as TGTGCCAGTAGTATGGGCAGTGAAGCTTTCTTT. As protein: CASSMGSEAFF.

The gene calls are TRBV5-6 and TRBJ1-4; the D gene is possibly TRBD1 (5 bases). The germline CDR1 and CDR2 sequences are SGHDT and YYEEEE. This CDR3 comprises 12 residues. The V and J ends lost 1 base and 10 bases respectively, with 8 bases between them. CDR3 in DNA: TGTGCCAGCAGCTTGCAGGGTGTAAAACTGTTTTTT. Its translation: CASSLQGVKLFF.

V is TRBV5-5 and J is TRBJ1-2, with 7 bases lining up with TRBD1. CDR3 length: 12 amino acids. Germline CDR1 is SGHKS and CDR2 is YYEKEE (reference sequence). The junction had 3 bases not matched to a gene; V was cut back by 4 bases and J by 6 bases. The CDR3 DNA reads as TGTGCCAGCAGCGGACAGGACAATGGCTACACCTTC. This encodes CASSGQDNGYTF.

This clone was seen a handful of times. This rearrangement joins TRBV10-3 to TRBJ2-2; 12 positions agree with TRBD2. V trimming: 4 bases; J trimming: 7 bases; junction bases outside the gene matches: 7. The CDR3 has 16 residues. Germline loops: CDR1 ENHRY, CDR2 SYGVKD. The CDR3 loop is CAISGLAGVSGGELFF. The DNA of the CDR3 is TGTGCCATCAGTGGACTAGCGGGAGTCTCGGGCGGGGAGCTGTTTTTT.

This clone was picked up one time. The chain combines TRBV29-1 with TRBJ2-1, with unresolved D. Germline lookup yields CDR1 SQVTM and CDR2 ANQGSEA. The V end was cut by 3 bases, the J end by 0 bases, with 12 bases between. The CDR3 loop spans 15 amino acids. Here the CDR3 reads CSVDKPSSSYNEQFF. DNA of the CDR3: TGCAGCGTTGATAAGCCTTCGAGCTCCTACAATGAGCAGTTCTTC.

The chain employs TRBV27 and TRBJ2-6; a weak D match, TRBD1 (6 bases). Trimming left V 6 bases short and J 0 bases short, with 15 bases between. Per germline, CDR1 MNHEY and CDR2 SMNVEV (reference sequence). The CDR3 is 17 amino acids. The CDR3 coding sequence is TGTGCCAGCAGCTCGGACAGAACTTTCTCTGGGGCCAACGTCCTGACTTTC. This encodes CASSSDRTFSGANVLTF.

This chain uses TRBV4-1 with TRBJ1-2; unclear D gene. The CDR3 has 15 amino acids. Trimming took off 1 base at V and 0 bases at J, with 9 bases between the two ends. Per germline, CDR1 MGHRA and CDR2 YSYEKL. CDR3: CASSQGSETNYGYTF. CDR3 coding DNA: TGCGCCAGCAGCCAAGGTTCGGAGACTAACTATGGCTACACCTTC.

V and J are TRBV2 and TRBJ1-1, with D possibly TRBD1 on 6 matching bases. Germline V gives CDR1 SNHLY, CDR2 FYNNEI. This CDR3 region has 15 residues. Trimming took 6 bases from V and 11 from J, leaving 25 bases between them. In DNA, the CDR3 is TGTGCCAGCAGAGCATTACAAACAGGGAATGTGGAGGCTTTCTTT. Translated, it gives CASRALQTGNVEAFF.

This clone was seen more than once but under ten times. The chain employs TRBV11-2 and TRBJ2-7; 7 bases are shared with TRBD1. Germline-derived CDR1 and CDR2 are SGHAT and FQNNGV. This CDR3 region has 13 residues. V shed 5 bases and J 3 bases; nucleotides not matched to a gene: 4. CDR3 loop: CASSPGTVYEQYF. CDR3 bases: TGTGCCAGCAGCCCCGGGACAGTCTACGAGCAGTACTTC.

The CDR3 bases are TGTGCCAGCAGCCCCGGACAGGGGTTCGCAACTAATGAAAAACTGTTTTTT. Its protein is CASSPGQGFATNEKLFF. J is TRBJ1-4 and V is TRBV13; 9 bases fit TRBD1. V was clipped by 5 bases and J by 0 bases; unmatched bases: 7. In germline, CDR1 is PRHDT, CDR2 FYEKMQ (reference sequence). The CDR3 is 17 residues long.

The V call is TRBV18, the J call TRBJ1-1; D might be TRBD1 (5 bases). V lost 3 bases and J 1 base, leaving 12 bases between the germline ends. The CDR3 is 15 residues long. CDR1 is KGHSH, CDR2 LQKENI, per germline. CDR3 bases: TGTGCCAGCTCACCGACCCAGACAGCGAACACTGAAGCTTTCTTT. This gives the protein CASSPTQTANTEAFF.

The chain recombines TRBV5-4 with TRBJ2-7; D call uncertain. V dropped 4 bases and J dropped 2 bases, with 16 bases sitting between them. This CDR3 comprises 15 residues. The germline gives CDR1 SGHNT, CDR2 YYREEE (reference sequence). CDR3 sequence: CASSPGVGATYEQYF. In DNA, the CDR3 is TGTGCCAGCAGCCCCGGAGTCGGTGCCACCTACGAGCAGTACTTC.

This chain links TRBV5-1 with TRBJ2-1; 7 nucleotides agree with TRBD1. Trimming removed 2 bases from V and 7 bases from J; junction bases left unmatched: 9. This CDR3 is 15 amino acids long. CDR1 and CDR2 (germline): SGHRS, YFSETQ. CDR3 DNA: TGCGCCAGCAGCTTAGACAGGGTAGATATGAATGAGCAGTTCTTC. Translating gives CASSLDRVDMNEQFF.

This clone was seen a handful of times. The rearrangement joins TRBV5-1 to TRBJ2-7; 8 bases are shared with TRBD1. Per the germline V gene, CDR1 is SGHRS and CDR2 is YFSETQ. The CDR3 has 15 residues. The V segment lost 4 bases and the J segment 3 bases; nucleotides outside the gene matches: 9. CDR3 in DNA: TGCGCCAGCAGCCCCGGGACAGGCGGCGACTACGAGCAGTACTTC. It is translated as CASSPGTGGDYEQYF.

The rearrangement joins TRBV11-3 to TRBJ1-6; D unresolved. Trimming left V 4 bases short and J 10 bases short, with 11 bases between. The CDR3 has 13 residues. The germline V gene encodes CDR1 SGHNT and CDR2 YENEEA. CDR3 bases: TGTGCCAGCAGCTCCGATAGGAGATCACCCCTCCACTTT. Protein sequence: CASSSDRRSPLHF.

The V call is TRBV2, the J call TRBJ2-5; 10 nucleotides align to TRBD2. The assigned J gene may be wrong: the sequence end matches TRBJ2-7 better. CDR1 and CDR2 from the germline V gene are SNHLY and FYNNEI. The CDR3 loop spans 16 amino acids. The CDR3 protein is CASSLSGTSVPYEQYF. The CDR3 coding sequence is TGTGCCAGCAGTCTATCCGGGACTAGCGTGCCCTACGAGCAGTACTTC.

The V and J genes are TRBV10-3 and TRBJ2-7, with 9 bases aligning to TRBD1. With 8 bases clipped from V and 6 bases from J, the junction kept 5 bases outside the gene matches. The CDR3 extends over 12 amino acids. Germline loops: CDR1 ENHRY, CDR2 SYGVKD. The CDR3 sequence is CAIGTGYAEQYF. CDR3 in DNA: TGTGCCATCGGGACAGGGTATGCCGAGCAGTACTTC.

This clone came up a few times. The DNA of the CDR3 is TGTGCCAGCAGCTCCAGACATTCTGGCTACACCTTC. It encodes CASSSRHSGYTF. V usage is TRBV7-2 and J usage is TRBJ1-2; D is undetermined. Trimming removed 4 bases at V and 7 bases at J, with 10 bases between. The CDR3 runs to 12 residues. Germline CDR1 is SGHTA and CDR2 is FQGNSA. The full variable domain, with the rest looked up from reference TRBV7-2 and TRBJ1-2, is GAGVSQSPSNKVTEKGKDVELRCDPISGHTALYWYRQSLGQGLEFLIYFQGNSAPDKSGLPSDRFSAERTGGSVSTLTIQRTQQEDSAVYLCASSSRHSGYTFGSGTRLTVV.

Here the CDR3 reads CASSIGTEVSEQFF. CDR3 DNA sequence: TGTGCCAGTAGTATAGGGACGGAGGTCAGTGAGCAGTTCTTC. The chain combines TRBV19 with TRBJ2-1; D is possibly TRBD2 (5 bases). The germline gives CDR1 LNHDA, CDR2 SQIVND (reference sequence). This CDR3 contains 14 residues. V dropped 1 base and J dropped 9 bases, with 13 bases sitting between them.

V and J are TRBV4-2 and TRBJ1-4, with a tentative D call TRBD1 (5 bases). With 5 bases removed from V and 6 bases from J, the gap between germline ends came to 16 bases. Germline-derived CDR1 and CDR2 are LGHNA and YNFKEQ. There are 15 residues in the CDR3. CDR3 amino acids: CASSLNQGNDEKLFF. The CDR3 bases are TGTGCCAGCAGCTTAAACCAGGGTAACGATGAAAAACTGTTTTTT.